This TCR beta chain was found in a study of Graves' ophthalmopathy and Graves' hyperthyroidism. The germline V and J ends were trimmed by 7 bases and 5 bases, with 11 bases remaining between them. The CDR3 loop spans 12 amino acids. Germline CDR1 reads MNHEY; CDR2 reads SMNVEV (reference sequence). Study results and caveats: Among expanded thyroid clonotypes above 0.001 frequency, most also occurred in blood. From stable hyperthyroidism, ophthalmopathy was separated by a 13-signature model with just over 85% sensitivity and 75% to 82% specificity.

For repertoire sequencing, the TCR beta CDR3 regions were amplified from RNA transcripts. An initial RT-PCR round employing HTBI primers preceded a second-round multiplex PCR. TCRdb passed the multiplex PCR reads through MiXCR, listing each CDR3 protein once. The sample yields 210,000 or so distinct CDR3 sequences, roughly 27% seen once. From fresh peripheral blood, roughly 11 ml in volume, the PBMCs were obtained. For this clonotype: Its antigen is unidentified.

This receptor was identified in a man aged 50 to 59 with Graves' ophthalmopathy. Sequencing was done on a sample of peripheral blood. The chain uses TRBV27 and TRBJ1-2; D possibly corresponds to TRBD1 (5 bases). In DNA, the CDR3 is TGTGCCAGCAAAGGGGAAGGGTATGGCTACACCTTC. This encodes CASKGEGYGYTF.